The 21 T cell receptor beta chains in this list originate from one sample, sequenced in a study of blood T cell repertoires in COVID-19. Some clones are missing from TCRdb's copy, which holds only in-frame ones; the method was immunoSEQ multiplex PCR. The sample contains approximately 360,000 clones, roughly nine tenths of which appear only once. The sequenced material came from peripheral blood. The receptors stem from a man aged 40-49 years with acute or convalescent COVID-19.

This clone was detected once. The chain carries TRBV29-1 and TRBJ1-2, with no clear D. The V end lost 6 bases, the J end lost 8 bases, and 19 bases lay between the germline ends. The CDR3 covers 13 residues. Germline loops: CDR1 SQVTM, CDR2 ANQGSEA. The CDR3 is CSVPTGYRPGYTF. CDR3 DNA: TGCAGCGTCCCTACTGGATACAGACCGGGCTACACCTTC.

The chain couples TRBV4-1 to TRBJ1-1; D call uncertain. The CDR3 has 13 amino acids. Germline loops: CDR1 MGHRA, CDR2 YSYEKL. Trimming cost V 6 bases and J 3 bases, with 11 bases left between them. The CDR3 loop is CASRKGVDTEAFF. The CDR3 DNA follows: TGCGCCAGCAGAAAGGGAGTGGACACTGAAGCTTTCTTT.

The J gene is TRBJ2-7, the V gene TRBV9; D perhaps matches TRBD1 (6 bases). The CDR3 covers 15 residues. CDR1 and CDR2 from the germline V gene are SGDLS and YYNGEE. The V end lost 1 base, the J end lost 6 bases, and 17 bases lay between the germline ends. Written as DNA, the CDR3 is TGTGCCAGCAGCGTAAATGCAGGGGCAACCGGCGAGCAGTACTTC. This translates into CASSVNAGATGEQYF.

The chain carries TRBV4-1 and TRBJ1-2, with TRBD1 matching over 7 bases. The CDR3 has 16 amino acids. V trimming: 4 bases; J trimming: 5 bases; junction bases outside the gene matches: 13. Germline CDR1 is MGHRA and CDR2 is YSYEKL. The CDR3 region has the DNA TGCGCCAGCAGCCGAAGCAACCGGGACAGACCTTATGGCTACACCTTC. It translates to CASSRSNRDRPYGYTF.

This clone came up once. This chain links TRBV5-1 with TRBJ2-7; D remains ambiguous. V was pared by 1 base and J by 5 bases, with 7 bases between. Per the germline V gene, CDR1 is SGHRS and CDR2 is YFSETQ. CDR3 length: 12 amino acids. The CDR3 DNA sequence: TGCGCCAGCAGCTTGAATCTCGACGAGCAGTACTTC. It encodes CASSLNLDEQYF.

This chain connects TRBV12-5 to TRBJ2-7, with unresolved D. Germline values: CDR1 LGHNT, CDR2 FRNRAP. V was shortened by 7 bases and J by 3 bases, with 7 bases between the two germline ends. The CDR3 covers 11 residues. In nucleotides, the CDR3 is TGTGCTAGTGCTAGTAGCTACGAGCAGTACTTC. Residues: CASASSYEQYF.

The chain uses TRBV3-1 (or the pseudogene TRBV3-2) and TRBJ1-2, with D unresolved. In germline, CDR1 is LGHDT, CDR2 YNNKEL (reference sequence). V dropped 0 bases and J dropped 8 bases, with 16 bases sitting between them. There are 15 residues in the CDR3. The CDR3 is CASSQEPRPRGGYTF. CDR3 coding DNA: TGTGCCAGCAGCCAAGAGCCACGGCCTCGCGGAGGCTACACCTTC.

The chain has TRBV28 and TRBJ2-7; no reliable D call. The CDR3 has 12 amino acids. Trimming took 5 bases from V and 6 from J, leaving 11 bases between them. Germline lookup yields CDR1 MDHEN and CDR2 SYDVKM. Here the CDR3 DNA reads TGTGCCAGCAGTGAACGAAGCCTCGAGCAGTACTTC. Its translation: CASSERSLEQYF. Using reference TRBV28 and TRBJ2-7 for the parts outside the CDR3, the full variable domain is DVKVTQSSRYLVKRTGEKVFLECVQDMDHENMFWYRQDPGLGLRLIYFSYDVKMKEKGDIPEGYSVSREKKERFSLILESASTNQTSMYLCASSERSLEQYFGPGTRLTVT.

V usage is TRBV7-8 and J usage is TRBJ1-6; possibly TRBD1 for D (6 bases). CDR1 and CDR2 (germline): SGHVS, FQNEAQ. Trimming stripped 3 bases from V and 10 bases from J, with 16 bases between. This CDR3 has 15 amino acids. CDR3 loop: CASSFTVGAGSPLHF. In nucleotides, the CDR3 is TGTGCCAGCAGCTTCACCGTGGGGGCTGGGTCACCCCTCCACTTT.

The gene calls are TRBV5-1 and TRBJ1-1, with D uncertain. CDR3 size: 12 residues. Trimming took off 0 bases at V and 6 bases at J, with 6 bases between the two ends. CDR1 is SGHRS and CDR2 is YFSETQ in the germline V gene. This CDR3 reads CASSLVGSEAFF. CDR3 DNA sequence: TGCGCCAGCAGCTTGGTTGGCTCTGAAGCTTTCTTT.

The rearrangement joins TRBV19 to TRBJ1-2; tentatively, D is TRBD1 (6 bases). This CDR3 region has 14 residues. V lost 5 bases, J lost 8 bases, and 18 bases lay in between. Germline assignment: CDR1 LNHDA and CDR2 SQIVND (reference sequence). CDR3 amino acids: CASSAGQFPRGYTF. For the CDR3, the DNA is TGTGCCAGTAGTGCCGGACAGTTCCCCCGAGGCTACACCTTC.

CDR3 sequence (DNA): TGTGCCAGCAGGACCCTTTCTAGCGGGGGGGCCTCTTTCATTCAGTACTTC. This sequence encodes CASRTLSSGGASFIQYF. The chain links TRBV27 to TRBJ2-4, with 12 nucleotides matching TRBD2. Germline-derived CDR1 and CDR2 are MNHEY and SMNVEV (reference sequence). V shed 6 bases and J 9 bases; nucleotides not matched to a gene: 15. The CDR3 totals 17 residues.

The DNA of the CDR3 is TGCGCCAGCAGCACCCGACAATTCTCTGGGGCCAACGTCCTGACTTTC. This codes for CASSTRQFSGANVLTF. This chain joins TRBV4-1 and TRBJ2-6; no firm D call. Germline V lookup: CDR1 MGHRA, CDR2 YSYEKL. This CDR3 spans 16 amino acids. Trimming removed 5 bases at V and 0 bases at J, with 11 bases between.

This chain uses TRBV2 with TRBJ2-7, with 9 bases lining up with TRBD1. V shed 4 bases, J shed 4 bases, and the junction held 5 bases outside the gene matches. This CDR3 spans 14 amino acids. The V gene's germline CDR1 is SNHLY and CDR2 FYNNEI. The CDR3 coding sequence is TGTGCCAGCAGTGTTCTGGACAGGGGATACGAGCAGTACTTC. This codes for CASSVLDRGYEQYF.

This chain uses TRBV9 with TRBJ1-5; D possibly corresponds to TRBD1 (5 bases). V was clipped by 4 bases and J by 2 bases, with 13 bases between them. Germline-derived CDR1 and CDR2 are SGDLS and YYNGEE. The CDR3 runs 15 residues. Written as DNA, the CDR3 is TGTGCCAGCAGCCCCCACGCGGGGGGCAATCAGCCCCAGCATTTT. It specifies CASSPHAGGNQPQHF. The variable domain in full, completed from reference TRBV9 and TRBJ1-5, reads DSGVTQTPKHLITATGQRVTLRCSPRSGDLSVYWYQQSLDQGLQFLIQYYNGEERAKGNILERFSAQQFPDLHSELNLSSLELGDSALYFCASSPHAGGNQPQHFGDGTRLSIL.

This rearrangement joins TRBV9 to TRBJ1-4; weak D call: TRBD1 (5 bases). This CDR3 is built from 16 residues. The germline V gene encodes CDR1 SGDLS and CDR2 YYNGEE. Trimming left V 2 bases short and J 8 bases short, with 19 bases between. The CDR3 reads CASSVAGGFSSEKLFF. For the CDR3, the DNA is TGTGCCAGCAGCGTGGCCGGGGGTTTCAGTTCGGAAAAACTGTTTTTT.

The V and J genes are TRBV5-5 and TRBJ1-2; 9 nucleotides match TRBD1. Germline CDR1 and CDR2: SGHKS and YYEKEE (reference sequence). Losses at the gene ends were 3 bases for V and 4 bases for J; bases not matched to a gene: 7. CDR3 length: 15 amino acids. The CDR3 sequence: CASSSPDRGIYGYTF. As DNA, the CDR3 is TGTGCCAGCAGCTCCCCAGACAGGGGGATCTATGGCTACACCTTC.

This chain connects TRBV13 to TRBJ2-7; TRBD1 is a possible D gene (5 bases). Germline V gene sequence: CDR1 PRHDT, CDR2 FYEKMQ (reference sequence). Trimming took 2 bases from V and 5 from J, leaving 19 bases between them. The CDR3 runs to 16 residues. The CDR3 sequence: CASSLRASGREDEQYF. CDR3 sequence (DNA): TGTGCCAGCAGCTTACGCGCGTCGGGCAGGGAAGACGAGCAGTACTTC.

This sequence joins TRBV20-1 and TRBJ1-2; 7 bases agree with TRBD1. The V segment lost 3 bases and the J segment 6 bases; nucleotides outside the gene matches: 4. Germline CDR1 reads DFQATT; CDR2 reads SNEGSKA (reference sequence). The CDR3 sequence is 12 residues long. CDR3 nucleotide sequence: TGCAGTGCTAGTGGGACAGATCATGGCTACACCTTC. It is translated as CSASGTDHGYTF.

The chain couples TRBV27 to TRBJ2-7; the D gene is possibly TRBD2 (7 bases). In germline, CDR1 is MNHEY, CDR2 SMNVEV (reference sequence). V was clipped by 1 base and J by 5 bases, with 12 bases between them. This CDR3 has 14 amino acids. The CDR3 coding sequence is TGTGCCAGCAGTTTATGGGGGGGGCTGAACGAGCAGTACTTC. Protein sequence: CASSLWGGLNEQYF.

There are a few counts of this clone. The chain combines TRBV19 with TRBJ1-5; D is uncertain. CDR1 is LNHDA, CDR2 SQIVND, per germline (reference sequence). The CDR3 has 14 amino acids. V was cut by 3 bases and J by 7 bases, with 13 bases left in between. The CDR3: CASSIGGRRQPQHF. The CDR3 DNA reads TGTGCCAGTAGTATTGGCGGGAGGAGGCAGCCCCAGCATTTT.